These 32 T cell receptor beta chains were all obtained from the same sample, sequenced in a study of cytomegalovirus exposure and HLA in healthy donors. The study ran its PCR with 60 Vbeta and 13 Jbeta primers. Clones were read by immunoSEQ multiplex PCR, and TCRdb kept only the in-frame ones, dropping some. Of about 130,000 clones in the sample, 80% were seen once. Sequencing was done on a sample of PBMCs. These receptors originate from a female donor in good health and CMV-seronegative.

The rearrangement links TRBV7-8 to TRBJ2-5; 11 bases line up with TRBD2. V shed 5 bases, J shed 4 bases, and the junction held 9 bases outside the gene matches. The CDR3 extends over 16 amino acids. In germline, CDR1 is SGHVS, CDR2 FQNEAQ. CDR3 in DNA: TGTGCCAGCAGCCCCCAGGGGGGACTAGCGGTAGAGACCCAGTACTTC. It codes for CASSPQGGLAVETQYF.

CDR3 protein: CASSQRTVIQETQYF. The CDR3 region has the DNA TGTGCCAGCAGCCAAAGGACAGTTATTCAAGAGACCCAGTACTTC. The chain combines TRBV7-9 with TRBJ2-5; maybe TRBD1 (6 bases). CDR1 and CDR2 (germline): SEHNR, FQNEAQ (reference sequence). CDR3 size: 15 residues. V was clipped by 5 bases and J by 2 bases, with 15 bases between them.

CDR3 nucleotides: TGTGCCAGCTCACGTTCCGGGACAGAAGTCTTGTACTTC. As protein: CASSRSGTEVLYF. The chain links TRBV18 to TRBJ2-7, with 7 positions matching TRBD1. Losses at the gene ends were 4 bases for V and 12 bases for J; bases not matched to a gene: 12. Germline V lookup: CDR1 KGHSH, CDR2 LQKENI. The length of the CDR3 is 13 residues.

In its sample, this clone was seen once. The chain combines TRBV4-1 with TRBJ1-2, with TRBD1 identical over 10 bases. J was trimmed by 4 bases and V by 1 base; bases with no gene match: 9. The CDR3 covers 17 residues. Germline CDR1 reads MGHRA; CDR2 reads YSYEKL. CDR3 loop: CASSQGQGAHPLYGYTF. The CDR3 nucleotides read TGCGCCAGCAGCCAAGGACAGGGGGCGCATCCCCTCTATGGCTACACCTTC.

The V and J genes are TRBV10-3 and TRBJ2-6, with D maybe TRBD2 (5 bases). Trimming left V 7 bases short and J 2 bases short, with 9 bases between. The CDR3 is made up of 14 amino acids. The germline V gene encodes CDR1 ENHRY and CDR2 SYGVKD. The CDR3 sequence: CAIIEGPGANVLTF. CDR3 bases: TGTGCCATCATCGAGGGCCCTGGGGCCAACGTCCTGACTTTC.

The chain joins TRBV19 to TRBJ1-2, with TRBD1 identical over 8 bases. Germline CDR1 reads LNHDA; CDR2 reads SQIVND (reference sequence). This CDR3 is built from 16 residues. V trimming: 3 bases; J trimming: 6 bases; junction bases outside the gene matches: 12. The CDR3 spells CASSIRDRRTYDGYTF. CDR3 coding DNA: TGTGCCAGTAGTATCCGGGACAGGAGGACCTATGATGGCTACACCTTC.

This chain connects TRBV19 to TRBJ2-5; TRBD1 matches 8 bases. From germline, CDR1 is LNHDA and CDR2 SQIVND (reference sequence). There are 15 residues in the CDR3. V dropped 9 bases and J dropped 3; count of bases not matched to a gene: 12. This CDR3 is CASQMFGGQEETQYF. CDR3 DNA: TGTGCCAGCCAGATGTTTGGGGGACAGGAAGAGACCCAGTACTTC.

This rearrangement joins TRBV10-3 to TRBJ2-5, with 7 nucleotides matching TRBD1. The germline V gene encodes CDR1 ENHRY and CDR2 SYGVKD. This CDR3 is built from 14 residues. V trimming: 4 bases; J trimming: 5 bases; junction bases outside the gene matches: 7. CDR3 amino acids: CAISGTTGYETQYF. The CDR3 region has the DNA TGTGCCATCAGTGGGACGACAGGGTACGAGACCCAGTACTTC.

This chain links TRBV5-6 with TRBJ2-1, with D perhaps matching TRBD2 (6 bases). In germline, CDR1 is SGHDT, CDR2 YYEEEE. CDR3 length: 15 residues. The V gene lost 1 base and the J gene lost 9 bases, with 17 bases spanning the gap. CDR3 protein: CASSLTSRSFGEQFF. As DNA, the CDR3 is TGTGCCAGCAGCTTGACTAGCCGTTCCTTCGGTGAGCAGTTCTTC.

CDR3 DNA sequence: TGTGCCAGCAGCCGAACAGCCACTTACAATGAGCAGTTCTTC. Encoded protein: CASSRTATYNEQFF. The J gene is TRBJ2-1, the V gene TRBV6-1; D gene uncertain. The ends were cut back, 6 bases at V and 4 bases at J, with 13 bases in the middle. Per the germline V gene, CDR1 is MNHNS and CDR2 is SASEGT. The CDR3 runs 14 residues.

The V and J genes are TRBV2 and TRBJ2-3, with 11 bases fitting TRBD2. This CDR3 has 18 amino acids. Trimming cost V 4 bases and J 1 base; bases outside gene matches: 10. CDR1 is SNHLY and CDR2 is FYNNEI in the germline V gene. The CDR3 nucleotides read TGTGCCAGCAGTGTAGGGGGTCTAGCGGGAGGAGGCACAGATACGCAGTATTTT. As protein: CASSVGGLAGGGTDTQYF.

CDR3 coding DNA: TGCGCCAGCAGCCCCGGAGGGGCCCCCACCCCGGAGACCCAGTACTTC. Translation gives CASSPGGAPTPETQYF. The V gene is TRBV4-1, the J gene TRBJ2-5, with a weak D call TRBD2 (6 bases). The V end lost 4 bases, the J end lost 5 bases, and 20 bases lay between the germline ends. This CDR3 comprises 16 residues. Germline CDR1 reads MGHRA; CDR2 reads YSYEKL.

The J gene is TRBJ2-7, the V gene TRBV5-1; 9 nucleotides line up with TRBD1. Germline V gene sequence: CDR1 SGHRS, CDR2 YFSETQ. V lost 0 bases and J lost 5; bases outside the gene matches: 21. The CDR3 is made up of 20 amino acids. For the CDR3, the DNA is TGCGCCAGCAGCTTGGGCTTTGGGATGAAACCGGGACAGGGCGGACACGAGCAGTACTTC. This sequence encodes CASSLGFGMKPGQGGHEQYF. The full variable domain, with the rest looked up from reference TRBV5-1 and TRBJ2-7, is KAGVTQTPRYLIKTRGQQVTLSCSPISGHRSVSWYQQTPGQGLQFLFEYFSETQRNKGNFPGRFSGRQFSNSRSEMNVSTLELGDSALYLCASSLGFGMKPGQGGHEQYFGPGTRLTVT.

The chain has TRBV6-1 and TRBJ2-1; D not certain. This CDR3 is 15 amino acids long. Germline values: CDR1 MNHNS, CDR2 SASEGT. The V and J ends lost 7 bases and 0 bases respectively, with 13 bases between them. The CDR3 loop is CASIILKSSYNEQFF. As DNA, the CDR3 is TGTGCCAGCATCATTCTTAAGAGCTCCTACAATGAGCAGTTCTTC.

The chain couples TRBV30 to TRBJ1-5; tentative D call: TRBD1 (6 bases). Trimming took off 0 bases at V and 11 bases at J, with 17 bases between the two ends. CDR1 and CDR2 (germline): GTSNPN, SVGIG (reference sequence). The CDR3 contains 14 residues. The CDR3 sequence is CAWSVHRASVAQHF. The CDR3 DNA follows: TGTGCCTGGAGTGTACACAGGGCGTCGGTGGCCCAGCATTTT.

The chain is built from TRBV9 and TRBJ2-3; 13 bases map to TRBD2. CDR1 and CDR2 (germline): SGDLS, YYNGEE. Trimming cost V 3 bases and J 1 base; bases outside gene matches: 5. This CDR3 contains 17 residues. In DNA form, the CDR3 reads TGTGCCAGCAGCGAAACTAGCGGGAGGGCCGGCACAGATACGCAGTATTTT. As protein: CASSETSGRAGTDTQYF.

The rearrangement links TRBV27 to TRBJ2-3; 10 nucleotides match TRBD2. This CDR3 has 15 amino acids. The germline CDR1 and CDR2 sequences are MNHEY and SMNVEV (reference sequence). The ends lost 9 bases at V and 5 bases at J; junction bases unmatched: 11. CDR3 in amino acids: CASIGAGGGEDTQYF. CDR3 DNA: TGTGCCAGTATCGGAGCGGGAGGGGGGGAAGATACGCAGTATTTT.

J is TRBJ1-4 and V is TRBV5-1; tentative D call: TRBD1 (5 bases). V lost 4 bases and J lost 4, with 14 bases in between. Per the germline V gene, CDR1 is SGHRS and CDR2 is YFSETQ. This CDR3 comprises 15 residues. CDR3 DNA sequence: TGCGCCAGCAGCAGGGACGGAGGGATTAATGAAAAACTGTTTTTT. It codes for CASSRDGGINEKLFF.

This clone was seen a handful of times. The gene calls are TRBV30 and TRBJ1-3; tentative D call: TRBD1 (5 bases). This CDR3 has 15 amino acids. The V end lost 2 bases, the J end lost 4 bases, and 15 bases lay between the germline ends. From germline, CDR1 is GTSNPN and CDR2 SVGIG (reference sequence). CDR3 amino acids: CAWSLGGWSGNTIYF. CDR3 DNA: TGTGCCTGGAGTTTGGGGGGGTGGTCAGGAAACACCATATATTTT.

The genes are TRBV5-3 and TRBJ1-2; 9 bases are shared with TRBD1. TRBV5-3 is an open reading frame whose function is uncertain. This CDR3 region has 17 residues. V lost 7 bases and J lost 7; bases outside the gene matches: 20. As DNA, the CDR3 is TGTGCCAGATTCGGGTGGGACAGGGATTGGGATGCTCCTGGCTACACCTTC. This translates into CARFGWDRDWDAPGYTF.

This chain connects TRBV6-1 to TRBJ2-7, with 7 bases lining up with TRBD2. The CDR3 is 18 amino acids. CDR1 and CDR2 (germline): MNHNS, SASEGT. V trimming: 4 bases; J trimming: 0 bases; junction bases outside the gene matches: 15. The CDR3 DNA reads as TGTGCCAGCAGTGGGGCGGGGGAGCCCCGCTTGAGCTCCTACGAGCAGTACTTC. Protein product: CASSGAGEPRLSSYEQYF.

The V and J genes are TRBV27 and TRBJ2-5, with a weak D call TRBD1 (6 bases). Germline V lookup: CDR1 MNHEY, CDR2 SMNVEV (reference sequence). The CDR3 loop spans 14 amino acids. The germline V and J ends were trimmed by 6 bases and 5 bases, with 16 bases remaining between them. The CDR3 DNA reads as TGTGCCAGCAGCAAGGGACACCACGGGGAGACCCAGTACTTC. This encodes CASSKGHHGETQYF.

CDR3 DNA: TGTGCCTGGGACCGGGACACGCTCCGGTACGAGCAGTACTTC. Encoded protein: CAWDRDTLRYEQYF. The rearrangement uses TRBV30 and TRBJ2-7, with D possibly matching TRBD1 (6 bases). This CDR3 spans 14 amino acids. Trimming stripped 5 bases from V and 4 bases from J, with 18 bases between. The germline gives CDR1 GTSNPN, CDR2 SVGIG (reference sequence).

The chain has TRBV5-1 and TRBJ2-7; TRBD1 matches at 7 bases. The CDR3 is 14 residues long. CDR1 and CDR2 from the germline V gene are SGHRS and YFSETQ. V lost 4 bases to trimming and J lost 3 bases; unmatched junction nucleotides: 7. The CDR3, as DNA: TGCGCCAGCAGCCCGGGACAGAAATACTACGAGCAGTACTTC. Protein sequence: CASSPGQKYYEQYF.

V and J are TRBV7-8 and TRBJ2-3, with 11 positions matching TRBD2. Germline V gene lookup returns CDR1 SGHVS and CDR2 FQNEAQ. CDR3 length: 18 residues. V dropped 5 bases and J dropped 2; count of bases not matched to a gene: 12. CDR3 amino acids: CASSPNRGLAGNTDTQYF. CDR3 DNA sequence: TGTGCCAGCAGCCCGAACCGCGGACTAGCGGGTAACACAGATACGCAGTATTTT. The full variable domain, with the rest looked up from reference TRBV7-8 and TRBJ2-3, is GAGVSQSPRYKVAKRGQDVALRCDPISGHVSLFWYQQALGQGPEFLTYFQNEAQLDKSGLPSDRFFAERPEGSVSTLKIQRTQQEDSAVYLCASSPNRGLAGNTDTQYFGPGTRLTVL.

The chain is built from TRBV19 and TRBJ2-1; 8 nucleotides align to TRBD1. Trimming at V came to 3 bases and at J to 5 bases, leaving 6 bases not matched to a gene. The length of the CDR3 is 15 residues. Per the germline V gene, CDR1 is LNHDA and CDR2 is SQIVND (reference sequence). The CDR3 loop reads CASSMGQGAHNEQFF. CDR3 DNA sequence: TGTGCCAGTAGTATGGGGCAGGGGGCTCACAATGAGCAGTTCTTC.

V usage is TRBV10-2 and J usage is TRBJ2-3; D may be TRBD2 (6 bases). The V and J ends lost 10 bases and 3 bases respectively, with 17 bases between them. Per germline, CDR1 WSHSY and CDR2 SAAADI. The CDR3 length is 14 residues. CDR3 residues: CATQDGGRTDTQYF. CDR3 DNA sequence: TGCGCCACCCAAGATGGGGGGAGGACAGATACGCAGTATTTT.

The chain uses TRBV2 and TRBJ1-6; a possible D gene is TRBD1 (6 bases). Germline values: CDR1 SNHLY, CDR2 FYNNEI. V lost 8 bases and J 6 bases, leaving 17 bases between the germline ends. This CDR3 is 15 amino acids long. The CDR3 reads CASGRGTGINSPLHF. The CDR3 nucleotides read TGTGCCAGCGGACGTGGAACAGGGATTAATTCACCCCTCCACTTT. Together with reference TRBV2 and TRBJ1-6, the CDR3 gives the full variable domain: EPEVTQTPSHQVTQMGQEVILRCVPISNHLYFYWYRQILGQKVEFLVSFYNNEISEKSEIFDDQFSVERPDGSNFTLKIRSTKLEDSAMYFCASGRGTGINSPLHFGNGTRLTVT.

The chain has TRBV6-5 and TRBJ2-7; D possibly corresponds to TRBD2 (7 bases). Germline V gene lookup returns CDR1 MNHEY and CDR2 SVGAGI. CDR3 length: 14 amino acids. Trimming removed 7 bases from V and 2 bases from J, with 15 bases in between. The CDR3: CASTPTGGPYEQYF. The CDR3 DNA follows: TGTGCCAGCACACCCACGGGGGGCCCCTACGAGCAGTACTTC.

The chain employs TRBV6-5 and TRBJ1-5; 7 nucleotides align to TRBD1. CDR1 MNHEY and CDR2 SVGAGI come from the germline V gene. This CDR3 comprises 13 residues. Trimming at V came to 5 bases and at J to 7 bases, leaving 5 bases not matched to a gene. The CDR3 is CASSAQGKQPQHF. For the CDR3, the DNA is TGTGCCAGCAGTGCACAGGGGAAACAGCCCCAGCATTTT.

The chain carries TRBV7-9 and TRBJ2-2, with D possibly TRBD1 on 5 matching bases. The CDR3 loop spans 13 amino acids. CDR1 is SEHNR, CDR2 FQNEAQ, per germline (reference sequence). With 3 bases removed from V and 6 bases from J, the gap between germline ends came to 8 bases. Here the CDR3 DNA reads TGTGCCAGCAGCTTCGCAGGGCCCGGGGAGCTGTTTTTT. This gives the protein CASSFAGPGELFF.

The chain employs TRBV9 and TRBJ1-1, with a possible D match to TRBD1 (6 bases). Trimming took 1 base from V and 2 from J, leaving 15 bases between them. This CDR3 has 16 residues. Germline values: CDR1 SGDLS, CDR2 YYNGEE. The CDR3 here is CASSVSSHRVNTEAFF. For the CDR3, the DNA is TGTGCCAGCAGCGTATCCTCACACAGGGTTAACACTGAAGCTTTCTTT.